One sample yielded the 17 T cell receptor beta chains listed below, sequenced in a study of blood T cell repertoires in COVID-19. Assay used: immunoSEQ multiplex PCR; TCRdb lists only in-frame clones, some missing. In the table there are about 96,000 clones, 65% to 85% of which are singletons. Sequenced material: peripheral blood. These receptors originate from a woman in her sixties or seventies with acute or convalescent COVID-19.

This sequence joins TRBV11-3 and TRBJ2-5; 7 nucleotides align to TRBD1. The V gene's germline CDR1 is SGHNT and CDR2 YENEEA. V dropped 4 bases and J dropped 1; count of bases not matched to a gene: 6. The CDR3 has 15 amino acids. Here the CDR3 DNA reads TGTGCCAGCAGCTCCTCCGGGACAGTCCAAGAGACCCAGTACTTC. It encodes CASSSSGTVQETQYF. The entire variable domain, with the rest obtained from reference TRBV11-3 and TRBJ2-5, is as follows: EAGVVQSPRYKIIEKKQPVAFWCNPISGHNTLYWYLQNLGQGPELLIRYENEEAVDDSQLPKDRFSAERLKGVDSTLKIQPAELGDSAVYLCASSSSGTVQETQYFGPGTRLLVL.

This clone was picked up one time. The CDR3 loop is CASSPPPGQGEAFF. The CDR3 nucleotides read TGTGCCAGCAGCCCCCCCCCGGGACAGGGTGAAGCTTTCTTT. The rearrangement uses TRBV4-2 and TRBJ1-1; 9 nucleotides line up with TRBD1. The V segment lost 4 bases and the J segment 7 bases; nucleotides outside the gene matches: 7. The V gene's germline CDR1 is LGHNA and CDR2 YNFKEQ. This CDR3 spans 14 amino acids.

The CDR3 DNA reads as TGTGCCAGCAGCCCGTGGGGGGTAGGTGGCTACACCTTC. Protein: CASSPWGVGGYTF. V gene TRBV11-3 combines with J gene TRBJ1-2; perhaps TRBD1 as D (5 bases). CDR3 length equals 13 residues. Looked up from germline, CDR1 is SGHNT and CDR2 is YENEEA. V was shortened by 5 bases and J by 7 bases, with 14 bases between the two germline ends. Based on the CDR3 plus reference TRBV11-3 and TRBJ1-2, the full variable domain is EAGVVQSPRYKIIEKKQPVAFWCNPISGHNTLYWYLQNLGQGPELLIRYENEEAVDDSQLPKDRFSAERLKGVDSTLKIQPAELGDSAVYLCASSPWGVGGYTFGSGTRLTVV.

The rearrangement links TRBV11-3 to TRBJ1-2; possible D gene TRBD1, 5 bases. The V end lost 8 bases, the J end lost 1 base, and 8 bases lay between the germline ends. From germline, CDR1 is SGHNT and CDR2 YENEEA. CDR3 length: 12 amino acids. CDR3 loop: CASRGNNYGYTF. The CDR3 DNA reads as TGTGCCAGCCGGGGGAATAACTATGGCTACACCTTC.

CDR3 nucleotides: TGTGCCAGCAGCCCCGGGACAGGGGAAGGCTACACCTTC. Its translation: CASSPGTGEGYTF. The chain recombines TRBV28 with TRBJ1-2; TRBD1 matches 10 bases. The CDR3 covers 13 residues. Germline CDR1 reads MDHEN; CDR2 reads SYDVKM. V was pared by 6 bases and J by 8 bases, with 6 bases of the junction left unmatched.

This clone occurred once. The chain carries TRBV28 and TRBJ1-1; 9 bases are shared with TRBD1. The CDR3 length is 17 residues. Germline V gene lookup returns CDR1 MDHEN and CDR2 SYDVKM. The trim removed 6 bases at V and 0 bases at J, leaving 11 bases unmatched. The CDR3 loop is CASRGTGWLPVNTEAFF. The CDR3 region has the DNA TGTGCCAGCAGAGGGACAGGGTGGCTTCCTGTGAACACTGAAGCTTTCTTT. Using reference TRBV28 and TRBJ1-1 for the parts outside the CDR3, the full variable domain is DVKVTQSSRYLVKRTGEKVFLECVQDMDHENMFWYRQDPGLGLRLIYFSYDVKMKEKGDIPEGYSVSREKKERFSLILESASTNQTSMYLCASRGTGWLPVNTEAFFGQGTRLTVV.

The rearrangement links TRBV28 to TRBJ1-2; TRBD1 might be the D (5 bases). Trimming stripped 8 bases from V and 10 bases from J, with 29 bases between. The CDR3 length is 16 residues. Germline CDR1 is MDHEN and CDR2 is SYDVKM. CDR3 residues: CASGGSGAGFSRYYTF. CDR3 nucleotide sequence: TGTGCCAGCGGGGGGTCCGGGGCAGGGTTTAGTCGTTACTACACCTTC.

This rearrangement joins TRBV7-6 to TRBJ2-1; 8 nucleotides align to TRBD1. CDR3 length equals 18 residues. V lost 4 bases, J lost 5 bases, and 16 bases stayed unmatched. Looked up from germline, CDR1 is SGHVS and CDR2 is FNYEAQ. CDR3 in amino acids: CASSSLTLADRDDNEQFF. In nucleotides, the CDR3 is TGTGCCAGCAGCTCACTCACGTTGGCGGACAGGGACGACAATGAGCAGTTCTTC.

The CDR3 spells CASSPHPFPNTEAFF. CDR3 nucleotide sequence: TGTGCCAGCTCACCACATCCATTCCCCAACACTGAAGCTTTCTTT. The rearrangement joins TRBV18 to TRBJ1-1; D not certain. Trimming shortened V by 1 base and J by 2 bases, and 11 bases separated the two germline ends. The CDR3 spans 15 residues. The germline gives CDR1 KGHSH, CDR2 LQKENI.

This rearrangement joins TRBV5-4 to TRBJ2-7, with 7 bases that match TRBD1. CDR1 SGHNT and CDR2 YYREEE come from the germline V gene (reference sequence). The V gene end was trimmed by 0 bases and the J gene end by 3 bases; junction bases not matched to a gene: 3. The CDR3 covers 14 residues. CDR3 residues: CASSLERGRYEQYF. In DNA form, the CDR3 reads TGTGCCAGCAGCTTGGAGAGGGGGCGCTACGAGCAGTACTTC.

This CDR3 is CASSLYGGPGAGNSPLHF. In nucleotides, the CDR3 is TGTGCCAGCAGTTTATACGGAGGTCCAGGGGCGGGTAATTCACCCCTCCACTTT. This chain joins TRBV27 and TRBJ1-6; maybe TRBD1 (6 bases). CDR3 size: 18 residues. Germline CDR1 is MNHEY and CDR2 is SMNVEV (reference sequence). With 1 base removed from V and 6 bases from J, the gap between germline ends came to 19 bases.

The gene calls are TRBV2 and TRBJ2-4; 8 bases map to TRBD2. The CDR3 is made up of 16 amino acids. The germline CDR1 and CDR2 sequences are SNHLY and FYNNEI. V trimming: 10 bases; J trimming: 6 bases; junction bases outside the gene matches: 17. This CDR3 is CAIAGTPGGPSNIQYF. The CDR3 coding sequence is TGTGCCATCGCGGGGACCCCGGGGGGGCCATCAAACATTCAGTACTTC.

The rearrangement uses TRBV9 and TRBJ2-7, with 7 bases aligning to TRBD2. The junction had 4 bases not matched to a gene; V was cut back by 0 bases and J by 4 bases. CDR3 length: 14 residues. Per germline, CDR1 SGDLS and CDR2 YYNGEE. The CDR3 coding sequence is TGTGCCAGCAGCGTAGATTACGGGGGGTACGAGCAGTACTTC. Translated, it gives CASSVDYGGYEQYF.

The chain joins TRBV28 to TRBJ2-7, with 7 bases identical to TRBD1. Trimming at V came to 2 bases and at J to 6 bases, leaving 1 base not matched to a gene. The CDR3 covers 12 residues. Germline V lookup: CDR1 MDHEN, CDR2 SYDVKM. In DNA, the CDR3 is TGTGCCAGCAGTTTAGGACAGGCCGAGCAGTACTTC. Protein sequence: CASSLGQAEQYF.

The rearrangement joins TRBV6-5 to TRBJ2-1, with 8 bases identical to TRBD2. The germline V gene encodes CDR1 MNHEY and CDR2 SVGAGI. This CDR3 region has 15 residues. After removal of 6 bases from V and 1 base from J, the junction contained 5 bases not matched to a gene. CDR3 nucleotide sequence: TGTGCCAGCAGCCTGACTAGCGAATCCTACAATGAGCAGTTCTTC. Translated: CASSLTSESYNEQFF.

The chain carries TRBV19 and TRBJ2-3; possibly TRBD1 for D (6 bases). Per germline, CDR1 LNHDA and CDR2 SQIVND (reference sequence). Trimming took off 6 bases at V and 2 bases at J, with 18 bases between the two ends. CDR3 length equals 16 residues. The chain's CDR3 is CASSTTGTLYTDTQYF. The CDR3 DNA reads TGTGCCAGTAGCACCACCGGGACACTTTACACAGATACGCAGTATTTT.

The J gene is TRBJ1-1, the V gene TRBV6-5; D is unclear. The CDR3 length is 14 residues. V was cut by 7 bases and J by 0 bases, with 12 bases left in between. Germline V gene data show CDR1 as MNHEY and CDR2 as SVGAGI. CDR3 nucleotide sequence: TGTGCCAGCACTAAGCGCCCAATGAACACTGAAGCTTTCTTT. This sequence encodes CASTKRPMNTEAFF.